These 27 T cell receptor beta chains share one sample of origin, sequenced in a study of OX40 agonist ivuxolimab in advanced cancers. Using immunoSEQ multiplex PCR, the repertoire was profiled, and TCRdb retains in-frame clones only, with some absent. Here the sample spans roughly 100,000 clones, 85% to 95% being singletons. The sample here was CD4+ or CD8+ T cells sorted from blood, taken in a trial of the OX40 agonist ivuxolimab. All receptors come from an adult with an advanced solid tumor such as melanoma, head and neck, liver or kidney cancer.

The CDR3 sequence is CASSVGPGTGAGNEQFF. CDR3 nucleotide sequence: TGTGCCAGCAGCGTAGGTCCCGGGACAGGGGCCGGCAATGAGCAGTTCTTC. The V and J genes are TRBV9 and TRBJ2-1, with TRBD1 matching over 10 bases. CDR3 size: 17 residues. Unmatched junction bases numbered 9, after V lost 0 bases and J lost 6 bases. Germline CDR1 and CDR2: SGDLS and YYNGEE.

The chain links TRBV30 to TRBJ1-5; 8 nucleotides match TRBD1. Germline V gene sequence: CDR1 GTSNPN, CDR2 SVGIG (reference sequence). V shed 1 base and J 7 bases; nucleotides not matched to a gene: 12. The CDR3 consists of 16 residues. CDR3 sequence reads: CAWSGSQGALDQPQHF. The CDR3 coding sequence is TGTGCCTGGAGTGGAAGTCAGGGGGCCCTCGACCAGCCCCAGCATTTT.

This sequence joins TRBV19 and TRBJ2-5; no clear D gene. Germline-derived CDR1 and CDR2 are LNHDA and SQIVND (reference sequence). The CDR3 has 14 amino acids. V lost 1 base to trimming and J lost 2 bases, with 8 bases between them. The CDR3: CASSIGPSQETQYF. The CDR3 DNA reads as TGTGCCAGTAGTATAGGCCCCTCTCAAGAGACCCAGTACTTC.

V usage is TRBV5-1 and J usage is TRBJ2-3; 9 bases match TRBD2. From germline, CDR1 is SGHRS and CDR2 YFSETQ. Trimming took 8 bases from V and 4 from J; bases not matched to a gene: 8. The CDR3 runs 14 residues. The CDR3 here is CASTSGSPADTQYF. CDR3 coding DNA: TGCGCCAGTACTAGCGGGTCACCCGCAGATACGCAGTATTTT.

The chain links TRBV19 to TRBJ1-2; the D gene is possibly TRBD1 (6 bases). Germline-derived CDR1 and CDR2 are LNHDA and SQIVND (reference sequence). The CDR3 is made up of 15 amino acids. Trimming removed 7 bases from V and 3 bases from J, with 18 bases in between. CDR3 protein: CASKRGQGVDYGYTF. CDR3 DNA sequence: TGTGCCAGTAAAAGGGGACAAGGGGTTGACTATGGCTACACCTTC.

The rearrangement uses TRBV9 and TRBJ2-3; 8 bases are a match to TRBD2. The CDR3 is 15 residues long. The ends lost 4 bases at V and 5 bases at J; junction bases unmatched: 9. Looked up from germline, CDR1 is SGDLS and CDR2 is YYNGEE. DNA for the CDR3: TGTGCCAGCAGCTTACACCATAGCGGGAAAGATACGCAGTATTTT. Amino acids: CASSLHHSGKDTQYF.

The chain has TRBV4-2 and TRBJ1-2, with TRBD1 as a possible D gene (5 bases). This CDR3 comprises 15 residues. The germline CDR1 and CDR2 sequences are LGHNA and YNFKEQ. Trimming removed 0 bases at V and 5 bases at J, with 13 bases between. In DNA form, the CDR3 reads TGTGCCAGCAGCCAAGAAGGAGACAGCCCATATGGCTACACCTTC. This gives the protein CASSQEGDSPYGYTF.

CDR3 in DNA: TGTGCCAGCACCACGTCACGGACAGGGTCTTCGAGCATTCAGTACTTC. It is translated as CASTTSRTGSSSIQYF. The chain uses TRBV7-2 and TRBJ2-4, with 8 nucleotides matching TRBD1. J gave up 9 bases and V 7 bases, and 17 bases lay outside the gene matches. Germline lookup yields CDR1 SGHTA and CDR2 FQGNSA. There are 16 residues in the CDR3.

This chain joins TRBV19 and TRBJ1-5; D not resolved. There are 12 residues in the CDR3. CDR1 and CDR2 (germline): LNHDA, SQIVND (reference sequence). V lost 5 bases and J 1 base, leaving 3 bases between the germline ends. The CDR3 coding sequence is TGTGCCAGTAGTTGGAGCAATCAGCCCCAGCATTTT. This gives the protein CASSWSNQPQHF.

This clone was seen just once. This chain joins TRBV28 and TRBJ2-1; either TRBD1 or TRBD2 may supply D (6 bases each). The V end lost 6 bases, the J end lost 7 bases, and 16 bases lay between the germline ends. The germline CDR1 and CDR2 sequences are MDHEN and SYDVKM. The CDR3 consists of 14 residues. The CDR3 region is CASSQDSGLNEQFF. The CDR3, as DNA: TGTGCCAGCAGCCAGGACAGCGGGTTGAATGAGCAGTTCTTC.

The gene calls are TRBV6-1 and TRBJ2-6, with D possibly matching TRBD1 (5 bases). The V end was cut by 5 bases, the J end by 1 base, with 6 bases between. This CDR3 comprises 14 residues. Looked up from germline, CDR1 is MNHNS and CDR2 is SASEGT. The CDR3 sequence: CASSQGSGANVLTF. DNA for the CDR3: TGTGCCAGCAGTCAGGGATCTGGGGCCAACGTCCTGACTTTC.

This rearrangement joins TRBV19 to TRBJ2-1; D possibly corresponds to TRBD2 (5 bases). Germline V gene data show CDR1 as LNHDA and CDR2 as SQIVND (reference sequence). The V end lost 10 bases, the J end lost 0 bases, and 16 bases lay between the germline ends. The CDR3 contains 15 residues. The CDR3 sequence: CATLARTSSYNEQFF. CDR3 in DNA: TGTGCCACCTTAGCGAGAACCAGCTCCTACAATGAGCAGTTCTTC.

The rearrangement uses TRBV28 and TRBJ1-5, with D perhaps matching TRBD1 (5 bases). The germline gives CDR1 MDHEN, CDR2 SYDVKM. This CDR3 is built from 12 residues. The V gene lost 6 bases and the J gene lost 7 bases, with 10 bases spanning the gap. The CDR3, as DNA: TGTGCCAGCAGGGGGCAGGGACAGCCCCAGCATTTT. Its translation is CASRGQGQPQHF. Supplemented by reference TRBV28 and TRBJ1-5, the full variable domain reads DVKVTQSSRYLVKRTGEKVFLECVQDMDHENMFWYRQDPGLGLRLIYFSYDVKMKEKGDIPEGYSVSREKKERFSLILESASTNQTSMYLCASRGQGQPQHFGDGTRLSIL.

The V call is TRBV25-1, the J call TRBJ1-2, with a weak D call TRBD1 (6 bases). Germline V gene lookup returns CDR1 MGHDK and CDR2 SYGVNS. Deletions cut 4 bases from V and 4 bases from J, with 10 bases between. The CDR3 has 13 amino acids. The CDR3 is CASSVPGAYGYTF. The CDR3 DNA reads as TGTGCCAGCAGTGTACCAGGGGCCTATGGCTACACCTTC.

For this clone: Other DNA sequences of this sample code for an identical CDR3. The chain employs TRBV5-6 and TRBJ2-5; D unclear. Trimming pared 1 base from V and 5 bases from J, leaving 3 bases between. Germline V gives CDR1 SGHDT, CDR2 YYEEEE. This CDR3 has 11 residues. The CDR3 coding sequence is TGTGCCAGCAGCTTGAGGGAGACCCAGTACTTC. Protein product: CASSLRETQYF.

The V gene is TRBV6-5, the J gene TRBJ2-7; weak D call: TRBD2 (6 bases). CDR1 and CDR2 from the germline V gene are MNHEY and SVGAGI. V was clipped by 0 bases and J by 2 bases, with 14 bases between them. The CDR3 is 16 amino acids. CDR3 in DNA: TGTGCCAGCAGTTACTCGGCGGGTGGGGGGACCTACGAGCAGTACTTC. It is translated as CASSYSAGGGTYEQYF.

This CDR3 is CAISKGGPSSYNEQFF. As DNA, the CDR3 is TGTGCCATCAGTAAGGGGGGTCCAAGCTCCTACAATGAGCAGTTCTTC. The chain links TRBV10-3 to TRBJ2-1; D could derive from TRBD1 or TRBD2 (6 bases each). The V gene's germline CDR1 is ENHRY and CDR2 SYGVKD. Trimming took 5 bases from V and 0 from J, leaving 14 bases between them. The CDR3 loop spans 16 amino acids.

The chain joins TRBV30 to TRBJ1-6; 7 bases align to TRBD1. Germline V CDR1 and CDR2: GTSNPN, SVGIG (reference sequence). This CDR3 is built from 17 residues. V shed 3 bases and J 6 bases; nucleotides not matched to a gene: 14. DNA for the CDR3: TGTGCCTGGAGGGGGGGGAAGACAGGGATTAGTAATTCACCCCTCCACTTT. As protein: CAWRGGKTGISNSPLHF.

The chain carries TRBV6-5 and TRBJ2-2; D is tentatively TRBD1 or TRBD2 (5 bases each). CDR3 size: 15 residues. CDR1 is MNHEY, CDR2 SVGAGI, per germline. The ends were cut back, 5 bases at V and 1 base at J, with 11 bases in the middle. CDR3 region: CASSPGTKNTGELFF. CDR3 bases: TGTGCCAGCAGTCCGGGGACGAAGAACACCGGGGAGCTGTTTTTT.

The genes are TRBV19 and TRBJ2-6, with unresolved D. The ends were cut back, 7 bases at V and 0 bases at J, with 22 bases in the middle. The CDR3 runs 19 residues. Germline CDR1 LNHDA, CDR2 SQIVND (reference sequence). CDR3 bases: TGTGCCAGTAATCGAATGTTGGGAAGCAAGAGCTCTGGGGCCAACGTCCTGACTTTC. This sequence encodes CASNRMLGSKSSGANVLTF.

V usage is TRBV5-5 and J usage is TRBJ2-7; the D is unclear. Between the trimmed V and J ends, which lost 4 bases and 2 bases, there was a span of 16 bases. The germline V gene has CDR1 SGHKS and CDR2 YYEKEE (reference sequence). The CDR3 covers 15 residues. CDR3 region: CASSRTQWGTYEQYF. CDR3 DNA: TGTGCCAGCAGCAGAACGCAGTGGGGAACCTACGAGCAGTACTTC.

The chain couples TRBV15 to TRBJ2-1; TRBD2 matches 14 bases. CDR1 and CDR2 from the germline V gene are LNHNV and YYDKDF (reference sequence). This CDR3 has 20 residues. Trimming took 1 base from V and 2 from J; bases not matched to a gene: 10. The CDR3 DNA reads TGTGCCACCAGCAGAGCACCCGGGACTAGCGGGGGATTCCCCTACAATGAGCAGTTCTTC. Translation gives CATSRAPGTSGGFPYNEQFF. Supplemented by reference TRBV15 and TRBJ2-1, the full variable domain reads DAMVIQNPRYQVTQFGKPVTLSCSQTLNHNVMYWYQQKSSQAPKLLFHYYDKDFNNEADTPDNFQSRRPNTSFCFLDIRSPGLGDTAMYLCATSRAPGTSGGFPYNEQFFGPGTRLTVL.

V usage is TRBV7-2 and J usage is TRBJ2-3; no clear D gene. The germline V gene has CDR1 SGHTA and CDR2 FQGNSA. The CDR3 is 10 amino acids. The V and J ends lost 8 bases and 1 base respectively, with 1 base between them. CDR3 amino acids: CASGTDTQYF. The CDR3 DNA reads as TGTGCCAGCGGCACAGATACGCAGTATTTT.

The chain employs TRBV7-3 and TRBJ2-3; tentatively, D is TRBD2 (6 bases). CDR1 SGHTA and CDR2 FQGTGA come from the germline V gene. The V gene lost 0 bases and the J gene lost 9 bases, with 13 bases spanning the gap. The CDR3 extends over 14 amino acids. DNA of the CDR3: TGTGCCAGCAGCTTAACGGGGACTCCCGGCACGCAGTATTTT. This gives the protein CASSLTGTPGTQYF.

This sequence joins TRBV6-5 and TRBJ2-5; a weak D match, TRBD1 (5 bases). The CDR3 spans 14 residues. Germline V lookup: CDR1 MNHEY, CDR2 SVGAGI. V was trimmed by 2 bases and J by 0 bases, leaving 7 bases between them. The CDR3 region is CASSYLRDQETQYF. In nucleotides, the CDR3 is TGTGCCAGCAGTTACCTCAGGGACCAAGAGACCCAGTACTTC.

The rearrangement uses TRBV15 and TRBJ1-2, with D unclear. V was cut by 0 bases and J by 4 bases, with 21 bases left in between. Germline V gene data show CDR1 as LNHNV and CDR2 as YYDKDF (reference sequence). The CDR3 has 18 amino acids. For the CDR3, the DNA is TGTGCCACCAGCAGAGATCGTGGAGAAATGGGAAGTCGCTATGGCTACACCTTC. This sequence encodes CATSRDRGEMGSRYGYTF.

The chain joins TRBV9 to TRBJ2-2, with D tentatively TRBD1 (6 bases). CDR3 size: 17 residues. From germline, CDR1 is SGDLS and CDR2 YYNGEE. The V and J ends lost 3 bases and 4 bases respectively, with 19 bases between them. Here the CDR3 reads CASSATSRGLGTGELFF. In DNA, the CDR3 is TGTGCCAGCAGCGCAACGTCCAGGGGTTTGGGCACCGGGGAGCTGTTTTTT.